This T cell receptor (beta chain) is from a study of identical twins. Study results and limitations: High-abundance cord blood beta clonotypes had fewer insertions; memory repertoires showed none.

V was pared by 9 bases and J by 4 bases, with 12 bases between. CDR3 length equals 12 residues. Per germline, CDR1 KGHDR and CDR2 SFDVKD. As regards this clonotype: Antigen: not known.

MiXCR, applied by TCRdb to the 5' RACE reads, yields one record per CDR3 protein. Of a few hundred thousand distinct CDR3 sequences in the sample, approximately 10% are singletons; the top ten hold 3%. These sequences were also reported in another study, on yellow fever vaccine responses in identical twins.

This clonotype originated in a young woman in good health. The chain combines TRBV24-1 with TRBJ2-7; D is tentatively TRBD1 or TRBD2 (5 bases each). The sequencing sample was made of PBMCs. The CDR3: CATGDGIYEQYF. The CDR3 nucleotides read TGTGCCACCGGGGACGGAATTTACGAGCAGTACTTC.